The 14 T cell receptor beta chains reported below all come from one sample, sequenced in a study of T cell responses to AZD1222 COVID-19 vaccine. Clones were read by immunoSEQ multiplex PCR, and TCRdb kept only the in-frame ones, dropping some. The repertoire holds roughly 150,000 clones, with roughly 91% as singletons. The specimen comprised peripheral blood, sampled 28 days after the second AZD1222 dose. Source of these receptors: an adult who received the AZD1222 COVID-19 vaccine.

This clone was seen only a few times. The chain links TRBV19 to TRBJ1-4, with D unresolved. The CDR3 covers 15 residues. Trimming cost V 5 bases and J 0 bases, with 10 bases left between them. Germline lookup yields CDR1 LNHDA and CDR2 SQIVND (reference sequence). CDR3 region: CASSSGTTTNEKLFF. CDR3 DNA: TGTGCCAGTAGTTCGGGCACAACAACTAATGAAAAACTGTTTTTT.

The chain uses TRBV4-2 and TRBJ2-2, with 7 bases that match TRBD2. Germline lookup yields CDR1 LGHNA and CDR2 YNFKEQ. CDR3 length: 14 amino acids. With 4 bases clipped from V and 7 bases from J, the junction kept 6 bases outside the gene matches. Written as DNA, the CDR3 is TGTGCCAGCAGCCTTCGACGGGAGGTCGGGGAGCTGTTTTTT. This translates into CASSLRREVGELFF.

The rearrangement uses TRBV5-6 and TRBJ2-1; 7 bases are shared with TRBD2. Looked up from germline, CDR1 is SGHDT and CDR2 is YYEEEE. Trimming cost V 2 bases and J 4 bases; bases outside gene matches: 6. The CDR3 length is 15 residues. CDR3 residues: CASSFPSGDYNEQFF. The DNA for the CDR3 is TGTGCCAGCAGCTTCCCTAGCGGCGATTACAATGAGCAGTTCTTC.

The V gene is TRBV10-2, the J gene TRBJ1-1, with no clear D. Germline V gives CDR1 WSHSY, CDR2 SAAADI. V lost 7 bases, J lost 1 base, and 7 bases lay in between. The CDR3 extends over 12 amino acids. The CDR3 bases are TGCGCCAGCACGTCAACGAACACTGAAGCTTTCTTT. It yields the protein CASTSTNTEAFF.

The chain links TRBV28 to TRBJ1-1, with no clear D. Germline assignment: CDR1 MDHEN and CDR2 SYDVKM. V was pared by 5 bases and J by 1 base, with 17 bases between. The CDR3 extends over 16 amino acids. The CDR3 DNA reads TGTGCCAGCAGTGGTTCTCCTGGTTCAGGGAACACTGAAGCTTTCTTT. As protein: CASSGSPGSGNTEAFF.

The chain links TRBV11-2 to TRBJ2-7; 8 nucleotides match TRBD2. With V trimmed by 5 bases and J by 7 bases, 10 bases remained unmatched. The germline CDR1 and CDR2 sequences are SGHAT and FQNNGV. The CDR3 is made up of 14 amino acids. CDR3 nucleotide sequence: TGTGCCAGCAGCCCCGGCGCGGGGGGTTTTGAGCAGTACTTC. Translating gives CASSPGAGGFEQYF. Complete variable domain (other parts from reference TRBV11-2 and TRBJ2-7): EAGVAQSPRYKIIEKRQSVAFWCNPISGHATLYWYQQILGQGPKLLIQFQNNGVVDDSQLPKDRFSAERLKGVDSTLKIQPAKLEDSAVYLCASSPGAGGFEQYFGPGTRLTVT.

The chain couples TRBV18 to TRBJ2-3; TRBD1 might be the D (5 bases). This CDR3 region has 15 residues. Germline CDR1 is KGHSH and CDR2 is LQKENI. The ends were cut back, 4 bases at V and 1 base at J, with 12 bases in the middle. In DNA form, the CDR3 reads TGTGCCAGCTCACGACCAGGGTCCGGCACAGATACGCAGTATTTT. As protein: CASSRPGSGTDTQYF. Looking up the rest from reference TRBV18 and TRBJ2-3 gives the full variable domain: NAGVMQNPRHLVRRRGQEARLRCSPMKGHSHVYWYRQLPEEGLKFMVYLQKENIIDESGMPKERFSAEFPKEGPSILRIQQVVRGDSAAYFCASSRPGSGTDTQYFGPGTRLTVL.

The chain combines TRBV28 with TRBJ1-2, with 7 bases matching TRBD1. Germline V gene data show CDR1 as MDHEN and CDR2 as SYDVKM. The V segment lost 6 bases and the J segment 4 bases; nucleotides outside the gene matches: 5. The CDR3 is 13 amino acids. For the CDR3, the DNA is TGTGCCAGCAGAGGGGACAGCTTCTATGGCTACACCTTC. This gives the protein CASRGDSFYGYTF.

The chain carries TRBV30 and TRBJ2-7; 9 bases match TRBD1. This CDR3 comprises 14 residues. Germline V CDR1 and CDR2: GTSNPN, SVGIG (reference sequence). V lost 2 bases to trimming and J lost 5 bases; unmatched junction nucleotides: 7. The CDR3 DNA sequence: TGTGCCTGGAGTCGCGGGACAGGGTCCGACGAGCAGTACTTC. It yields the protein CAWSRGTGSDEQYF.

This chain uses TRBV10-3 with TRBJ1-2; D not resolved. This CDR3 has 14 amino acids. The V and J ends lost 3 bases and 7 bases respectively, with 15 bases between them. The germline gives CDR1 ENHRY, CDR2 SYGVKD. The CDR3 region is CAISDPTLTGGYTF. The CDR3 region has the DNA TGTGCCATCAGTGACCCTACTCTCACGGGTGGCTACACCTTC.

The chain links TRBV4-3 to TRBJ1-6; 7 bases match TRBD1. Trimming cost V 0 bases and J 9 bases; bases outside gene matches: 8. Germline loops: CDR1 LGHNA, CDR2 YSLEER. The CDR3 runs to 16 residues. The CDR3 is CASSQEANRGSSPLHF. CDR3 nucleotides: TGCGCCAGCAGCCAAGAGGCAAACAGGGGAAGTTCACCCCTCCACTTT.

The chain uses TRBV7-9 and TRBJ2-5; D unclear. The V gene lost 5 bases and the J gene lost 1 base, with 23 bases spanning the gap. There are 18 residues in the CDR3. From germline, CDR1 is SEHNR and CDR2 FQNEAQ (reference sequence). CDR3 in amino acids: CASSPDGGRKRGQETQYF. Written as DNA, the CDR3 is TGTGCCAGCAGCCCGGATGGTGGACGGAAAAGAGGCCAAGAGACCCAGTACTTC. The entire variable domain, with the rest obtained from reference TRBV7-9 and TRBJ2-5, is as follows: DTGVSQNPRHKITKRGQNVTFRCDPISEHNRLYWYRQTLGQGPEFLTYFQNEAQLEKSRLLSDRFSAERPKGSFSTLEIQRTEQGDSAMYLCASSPDGGRKRGQETQYFGPGTRLLVL.

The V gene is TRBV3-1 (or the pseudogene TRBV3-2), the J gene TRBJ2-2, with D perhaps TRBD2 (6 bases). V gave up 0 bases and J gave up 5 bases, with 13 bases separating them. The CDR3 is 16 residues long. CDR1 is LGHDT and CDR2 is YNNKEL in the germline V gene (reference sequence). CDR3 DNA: TGTGCCAGCAGCCAAGACTCGAAGGCGGGGACCGGGGAGCTGTTTTTT. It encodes CASSQDSKAGTGELFF.

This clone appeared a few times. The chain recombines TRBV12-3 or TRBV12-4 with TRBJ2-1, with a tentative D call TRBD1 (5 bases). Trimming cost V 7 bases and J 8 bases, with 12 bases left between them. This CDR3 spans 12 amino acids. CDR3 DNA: TGTGCCAGCACCCCGACAGCCGATGAGCAGTTCTTC. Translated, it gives CASTPTADEQFF.